This TCR beta chain stems from a study of CD8+ T cells in alopecia areata. Study-level information: Patients received oral tofacitinib, 5 to 10 mg twice daily, for moderate-to-severe alopecia areata. Percent affected scalp area, the SALT score, rated treated patients' severity. Overall study findings and caveats: Between patients, shared TCR sequences were less clear than in mice. This was possibly due in part to HLA diversity in the patient population. Scalp clonality and expanded CD8+ clones among the top 100 fell significantly with tofacitinib.

A note on this clone: The target antigen is unknown.

The treatment denotes: oral pan-JAK inhibitor, 5-10 mg twice daily. Extracted from the samples, RNA was reverse transcribed into cDNA to serve as the sequencing template. The data were produced by immunoSEQ multiplex PCR, yet TCRdb's version contains in-frame clones alone and is incomplete. The table has fewer than 250,000 clones, 43% seen once. The V gene's germline CDR1 is SGHDT and CDR2 YYEEEE. This CDR3 is 15 amino acids long. Trimming took off 4 bases at V and 4 bases at J, with 17 bases between the two ends. The chain couples TRBV5-6 to TRBJ2-5; the D gene is possibly TRBD1 (6 bases). The receptor comes from a human donor with alopecia areata. The specimen comprised CD4+ T cells sorted from blood, sampled at approximately week 36, from a patient treated with tofacitinib. The CDR3 protein is CASSRVRGLGETQYF. CDR3 nucleotide sequence: TGTGCCAGCAGCCGGGTTAGGGGGTTAGGAGAGACCCAGTACTTC.